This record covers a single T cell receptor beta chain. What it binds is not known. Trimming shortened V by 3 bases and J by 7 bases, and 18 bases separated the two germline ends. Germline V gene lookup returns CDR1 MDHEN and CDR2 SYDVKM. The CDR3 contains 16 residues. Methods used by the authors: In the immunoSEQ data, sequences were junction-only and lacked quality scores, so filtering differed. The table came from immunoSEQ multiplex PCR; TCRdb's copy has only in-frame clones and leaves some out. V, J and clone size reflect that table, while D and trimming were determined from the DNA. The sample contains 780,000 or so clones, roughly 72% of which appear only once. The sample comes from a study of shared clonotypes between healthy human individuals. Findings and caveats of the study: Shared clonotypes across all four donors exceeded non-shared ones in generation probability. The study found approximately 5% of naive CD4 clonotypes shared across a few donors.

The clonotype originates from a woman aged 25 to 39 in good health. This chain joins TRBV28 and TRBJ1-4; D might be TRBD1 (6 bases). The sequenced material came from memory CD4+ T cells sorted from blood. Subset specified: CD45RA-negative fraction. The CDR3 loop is CASSFAGGAVSEKLFF. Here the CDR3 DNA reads TGTGCCAGCAGTTTCGCGGGGGGCGCGGTTAGTGAAAAACTGTTTTTT.